This T cell receptor beta chain was sequenced during a study of spatial heterogeneity in lung cancer. Whole-study results and caveats: Within tumors, counts of expanded alpha and beta TCRs tracked tumor mutation counts.

Germline CDR1 LGHNT, CDR2 FRNRAP. The V and J ends lost 1 base and 6 bases, in that order; junction bases with no gene match: 8. The CDR3 is made up of 17 amino acids. Documented time point: sample taken at primary tumor resection. TCRdb re-derived calls from the 5' RACE reads in MiXCR, one entry per CDR3 protein. This table holds roughly 18,000 distinct CDR3 sequences, roughly 10% found once. This clonotype has at least ten counts. Its antigen is unidentified. Because the library targeted alpha chains, this beta chain is an off-target read whose size means little. Sequenced material: lung tumor tissue, taken at surgery. The sequence derives from a female donor with early-stage non-small cell lung cancer. V gene TRBV12-5 combines with J gene TRBJ2-3; the match to TRBD1 covers 12 bases. CDR3 protein: CASGLAPRDRGLDTQYF. As DNA, the CDR3 is TGTGCTAGTGGTTTGGCCCCCCGGGACAGGGGGCTGGATACGCAGTATTTT.